One and the same sample provided the 28 T cell receptor beta chains below, sequenced in a study of blood T cell repertoires in COVID-19. Repertoires were generated with immunoSEQ multiplex PCR, while TCRdb's copy carries only in-frame clones and drops some. This table holds under 200,000 clones, roughly 78% found once. The sequencing sample was made of PBMCs or T cells enriched from blood (not recorded which). These receptors were taken from a woman in her seventies in a cohort exposed to, infected with or recovered from COVID-19 (not recorded which).

The rearrangement joins TRBV28 to TRBJ1-2, with D possibly TRBD1 on 6 matching bases. V was trimmed by 7 bases and J by 5 bases, leaving 14 bases between them. This CDR3 has 13 residues. Germline lookup yields CDR1 MDHEN and CDR2 SYDVKM. The CDR3 region is CASTRTAGYGYTF. The CDR3 nucleotides read TGTGCCAGCACTAGGACAGCGGGATATGGCTACACCTTC.

The V gene is TRBV5-4, the J gene TRBJ1-4; TRBD1 matches 9 bases. From germline, CDR1 is SGHNT and CDR2 YYREEE (reference sequence). There are 15 residues in the CDR3. V lost 4 bases and J lost 7; bases outside the gene matches: 8. The CDR3, as DNA: TGTGCCAGCAGCCCGGACAGGGGTTTGTCTGAAAAACTGTTTTTT. Protein sequence: CASSPDRGLSEKLFF.

This chain uses TRBV11-2 with TRBJ2-2; no clear D. Trimming cost V 4 bases and J 8 bases, with 14 bases left between them. Looked up from germline, CDR1 is SGHAT and CDR2 is FQNNGV. This CDR3 region has 14 residues. CDR3 sequence reads: CASSSYSVRGELFF. The CDR3 nucleotides are TGTGCCAGCAGCTCCTACTCGGTGAGAGGGGAGCTGTTTTTT.

The V and J genes are TRBV24-1 and TRBJ2-3, with D tentatively TRBD2 (6 bases). Trimming cost V 3 bases and J 3 bases, with 12 bases left between them. Per germline, CDR1 KGHDR and CDR2 SFDVKD. The CDR3 sequence is 15 residues long. DNA for the CDR3: TGTGCCACCAGTGATCCAGGGCTAGCGACAGATACGCAGTATTTT. It is translated as CATSDPGLATDTQYF.

The rearrangement uses TRBV19 and TRBJ2-1; D unresolved. This CDR3 contains 16 residues. Between the trimmed V and J ends, which lost 3 bases and 0 bases, there was a span of 12 bases. CDR1 and CDR2 (germline): LNHDA, SQIVND (reference sequence). CDR3 sequence: CASSIRAASSYNEQFF. The DNA for the CDR3 is TGTGCCAGTAGTATTAGAGCTGCAAGCTCCTACAATGAGCAGTTCTTC.

This CDR3 is CASSLAAGPSGQGGYTF. The CDR3 DNA is TGTGCCAGCAGCTTAGCGGCCGGTCCCTCAGGGCAGGGTGGCTACACCTTC. The chain combines TRBV7-9 with TRBJ1-2; D might be TRBD1 (5 bases). CDR1 is SEHNR and CDR2 is FQNEAQ in the germline V gene (reference sequence). CDR3 length: 17 amino acids. Trimming stripped 0 bases from V and 7 bases from J, with 21 bases between.

The CDR3 DNA is TGTGCCAGCAGACCTAGCGGGCTGAACACCGGGGAGCTGTTTTTT. Its protein is CASRPSGLNTGELFF. The chain is built from TRBV7-2 and TRBJ2-2; 8 bases align to TRBD2. After removal of 6 bases from V and 1 base from J, the junction contained 4 bases not matched to a gene. CDR1 and CDR2 (germline): SGHTA, FQGNSA. There are 15 residues in the CDR3.

This clone occurred a few times. V is TRBV5-5 and J is TRBJ1-4; D is unresolved. This CDR3 is 17 amino acids long. The germline V gene has CDR1 SGHKS and CDR2 YYEKEE (reference sequence). Between the trimmed V and J ends, which lost 0 bases and 7 bases, there was a span of 19 bases. CDR3 amino acids: CASSLGSKSAGGEKLFF. The DNA of the CDR3 is TGTGCCAGCAGCTTGGGTTCAAAATCCGCCGGAGGTGAAAAACTGTTTTTT.

V and J are TRBV7-2 and TRBJ2-3, with 8 bases matching TRBD1. There are 16 residues in the CDR3. With V trimmed by 1 base and J by 5 bases, 8 bases remained unmatched. In germline, CDR1 is SGHTA, CDR2 FQGNSA. CDR3 in amino acids: CASSLVGRGLGDTQYF. The CDR3 bases are TGTGCCAGCAGCTTAGTTGGCAGGGGGCTTGGAGATACGCAGTATTTT.

The gene calls are TRBV6-6 and TRBJ2-1; D not certain. Per the germline V gene, CDR1 is MNHNY and CDR2 is SVGAGI (reference sequence). This CDR3 region has 14 residues. The ends were cut back, 5 bases at V and 4 bases at J, with 12 bases in the middle. CDR3 DNA sequence: TGTGCCAGCAGTCCCCCCAACAAGTACAATGAGCAGTTCTTC. Translated, it gives CASSPPNKYNEQFF.

Written as DNA, the CDR3 is TGTGCCAGCAGCCCGATCACGGGTGGCTACACCTTC. Its protein is CASSPITGGYTF. The V and J genes are TRBV7-9 and TRBJ1-2, with no clear D. The CDR3 consists of 12 residues. The germline V gene encodes CDR1 SEHNR and CDR2 FQNEAQ (reference sequence). Trimming removed 5 bases at V and 7 bases at J, with 11 bases between. The full variable domain, with the rest looked up from reference TRBV7-9 and TRBJ1-2, is DTGVSQNPRHKITKRGQNVTFRCDPISEHNRLYWYRQTLGQGPEFLTYFQNEAQLEKSRLLSDRFSAERPKGSFSTLEIQRTEQGDSAMYLCASSPITGGYTFGSGTRLTVV.

J is TRBJ1-1 and V is TRBV7-9; 8 bases map to TRBD1. V dropped 5 bases and J dropped 4; count of bases not matched to a gene: 12. CDR1 is SEHNR and CDR2 is FQNEAQ in the germline V gene (reference sequence). This CDR3 region has 16 residues. The CDR3: CASSLQLGQGGTEAFF. DNA of the CDR3: TGTGCCAGCAGCCTACAACTCGGACAGGGAGGCACTGAAGCTTTCTTT.

V usage is TRBV6-5 and J usage is TRBJ1-6, with 10 positions matching TRBD1. Unmatched junction bases numbered 7, after V lost 2 bases and J lost 9 bases. Germline CDR1 is MNHEY and CDR2 is SVGAGI. This CDR3 region has 16 residues. The CDR3, as DNA: TGTGCCAGCAGTTACGGGACAGGGGAAGCGGGTTCACCCCTCCACTTT. This sequence encodes CASSYGTGEAGSPLHF.

This clone was seen a handful of times. The rearrangement links TRBV29-1 to TRBJ2-3, with a tentative D call TRBD1 (6 bases). Trimming took 2 bases from V and 2 from J, leaving 14 bases between them. Germline V CDR1 and CDR2: SQVTM, ANQGSEA. This CDR3 is 15 amino acids long. The DNA of the CDR3 is TGCAGCGTTGAATCTGGGGGCACGCTCACAGATACGCAGTATTTT. It yields the protein CSVESGGTLTDTQYF.

The genes are TRBV15 and TRBJ1-1; tentatively, D is TRBD1 (5 bases). The length of the CDR3 is 14 residues. V lost 0 bases, J lost 4 bases, and 9 bases lay in between. From germline, CDR1 is LNHNV and CDR2 YYDKDF (reference sequence). This CDR3 reads CATSRDGGGTEAFF. The CDR3 nucleotides read TGTGCCACCAGCAGAGATGGGGGAGGCACTGAAGCTTTCTTT.

The V call is TRBV2, the J call TRBJ2-1; weak D call: TRBD1 (5 bases). The V gene's germline CDR1 is SNHLY and CDR2 FYNNEI. The CDR3 spans 15 residues. Deletions cut 4 bases from V and 1 base from J, with 11 bases between. The CDR3 DNA reads TGTGCCAGCAGTGCGGGCAGGGCGTCCTACAATGAGCAGTTCTTC. Amino acids: CASSAGRASYNEQFF.

V and J are TRBV5-5 and TRBJ2-2, with 8 nucleotides matching TRBD1. Trimming removed 6 bases from V and 1 base from J; junction bases left unmatched: 8. Per germline, CDR1 SGHKS and CDR2 YYEKEE (reference sequence). CDR3 length: 16 residues. The CDR3 is CASTSGTGLNTGELFF. CDR3 DNA sequence: TGTGCCAGCACCTCCGGGACAGGCCTGAACACCGGGGAGCTGTTTTTT.

This sequence joins TRBV11-2 and TRBJ2-6; tentative D call: TRBD1 (5 bases). This CDR3 spans 17 amino acids. CDR1 and CDR2 from the germline V gene are SGHAT and FQNNGV. V was shortened by 4 bases and J by 0 bases, with 13 bases between the two germline ends. CDR3 coding DNA: TGTGCCAGCAGCTCGTGGACAAGGAGCTCTGGGGCCAACGTCCTGACTTTC. The encoded protein is CASSSWTRSSGANVLTF.

CDR3 sequence reads: CASSLSRGNYGYTF. In DNA, the CDR3 is TGTGCCAGCAGCTTATCGAGAGGAAACTATGGCTACACCTTC. V is TRBV7-2 and J is TRBJ1-2; D is unclear. The CDR3 has 14 residues. V gave up 2 bases and J gave up 2 bases, with 9 bases separating them. The germline V gene encodes CDR1 SGHTA and CDR2 FQGNSA.

The CDR3 DNA follows: TGTGCCAGCAGTTTACCAAAATCCGGGACATCTTTTGGAAAACTGTTTTTT. This sequence encodes CASSLPKSGTSFGKLFF. The rearrangement uses TRBV28 and TRBJ1-4, with D maybe TRBD1 (6 bases). The CDR3 is made up of 17 amino acids. Germline loops: CDR1 MDHEN, CDR2 SYDVKM. V lost 2 bases and J 10 bases, leaving 23 bases between the germline ends.

The rearrangement uses TRBV6-5 and TRBJ1-4; 10 bases agree with TRBD1. The CDR3 has 14 amino acids. The ends lost 8 bases at V and 7 bases at J; junction bases unmatched: 7. The germline CDR1 and CDR2 sequences are MNHEY and SVGAGI. CDR3 protein: CASASGTGAEKLFF. The CDR3 DNA reads TGTGCCAGCGCCTCCGGGACAGGGGCTGAAAAACTGTTTTTT.

The V and J genes are TRBV5-1 and TRBJ2-2; 7 nucleotides agree with TRBD1. V lost 0 bases to trimming and J lost 0 bases; unmatched junction nucleotides: 2. Germline loops: CDR1 SGHRS, CDR2 YFSETQ. The CDR3 sequence is 16 residues long. The CDR3 region has the DNA TGCGCCAGCAGCTTGGCCCAGGGGGCGAACACCGGGGAGCTGTTTTTT. It translates to CASSLAQGANTGELFF.

This chain uses TRBV3-1 (or the pseudogene TRBV3-2) with TRBJ2-7; 10 bases are shared with TRBD1. Trimming took 4 bases from V and 3 from J; bases not matched to a gene: 9. CDR1 LGHDT and CDR2 YNNKEL come from the germline V gene (reference sequence). This CDR3 has 16 amino acids. The CDR3 sequence: CASSLTGTGVGYEQYF. The CDR3 nucleotides are TGTGCCAGCAGCCTTACCGGGACAGGGGTGGGCTACGAGCAGTACTTC.

This chain connects TRBV28 to TRBJ1-1; perhaps TRBD1 as D (5 bases). The CDR3 is made up of 14 amino acids. Germline CDR1 reads MDHEN; CDR2 reads SYDVKM. V lost 7 bases and J lost 6, with 18 bases in between. Here the CDR3 reads CASTVGGTGAEAFF. CDR3 bases: TGTGCCAGCACCGTTGGGGGGACGGGCGCTGAAGCTTTCTTT. Full variable domain (outside the CDR3, taken from reference TRBV28 and TRBJ1-1): DVKVTQSSRYLVKRTGEKVFLECVQDMDHENMFWYRQDPGLGLRLIYFSYDVKMKEKGDIPEGYSVSREKKERFSLILESASTNQTSMYLCASTVGGTGAEAFFGQGTRLTVV.

The CDR3 bases are TGTGCCAGCAGCATCGACAGGGGGCCGGTCACTGAAGCTTTCTTT. Translated, it gives CASSIDRGPVTEAFF. V and J are TRBV5-4 and TRBJ1-1, with 10 positions matching TRBD1. Trimming took 4 bases from V and 4 from J; bases not matched to a gene: 7. The CDR3 extends over 15 amino acids. Germline values: CDR1 SGHNT, CDR2 YYREEE (reference sequence).

The count of this clone is one. V gene TRBV7-9 combines with J gene TRBJ1-1, with 12 bases lining up with TRBD1. The ends lost 3 bases at V and 11 bases at J; junction bases unmatched: 10. Germline CDR1 SEHNR, CDR2 FQNEAQ (reference sequence). The CDR3 covers 15 residues. The CDR3 reads CASSFGTGGIVVAFF. As DNA, the CDR3 is TGTGCCAGCAGCTTTGGGACAGGGGGCATAGTGGTTGCTTTCTTT.

The chain is built from TRBV5-4 and TRBJ2-1; TRBD2 matches 11 bases. Germline trimming cut 2 bases from V and 6 bases from J; bases unmatched to any gene: 13. Germline loops: CDR1 SGHNT, CDR2 YYREEE (reference sequence). The CDR3 totals 18 residues. CDR3 loop: CASSFDLAGGGGINEQFF. Written as DNA, the CDR3 is TGTGCCAGCAGCTTTGACCTAGCGGGAGGAGGGGGGATCAATGAGCAGTTCTTC.

This chain uses TRBV5-5 with TRBJ2-1; 9 nucleotides line up with TRBD2. CDR3 length: 13 residues. V trimming: 6 bases; J trimming: 8 bases; junction bases outside the gene matches: 6. From germline, CDR1 is SGHKS and CDR2 YYEKEE (reference sequence). CDR3 protein: CASNSRTSDEQFF. Here the CDR3 DNA reads TGTGCCAGCAACTCTCGGACTAGCGATGAGCAGTTCTTC.